This TCR beta chain was recovered during a study of technical replicates of blood from several donors. This table comes from immunoSEQ multiplex PCR, and its TCRdb copy is limited to in-frame clones, with some not included. The sample holds some 17,000 clones, around 86% seen once. This CDR3 contains 13 residues. V was trimmed by 5 bases and J by 7 bases, leaving 14 bases between them. Looked up from germline, CDR1 is MNHNS and CDR2 is SASEGT. J is TRBJ1-1 and V is TRBV6-1; D is undetermined. The material sequenced was PBMCs. The TCR comes from a human donor in good health. The CDR3 region has the DNA TGTGCCAGCAGTAGCCGGGGTGCGCGTGAAGCTTTCTTT. Its translation is CASSSRGAREAFF.